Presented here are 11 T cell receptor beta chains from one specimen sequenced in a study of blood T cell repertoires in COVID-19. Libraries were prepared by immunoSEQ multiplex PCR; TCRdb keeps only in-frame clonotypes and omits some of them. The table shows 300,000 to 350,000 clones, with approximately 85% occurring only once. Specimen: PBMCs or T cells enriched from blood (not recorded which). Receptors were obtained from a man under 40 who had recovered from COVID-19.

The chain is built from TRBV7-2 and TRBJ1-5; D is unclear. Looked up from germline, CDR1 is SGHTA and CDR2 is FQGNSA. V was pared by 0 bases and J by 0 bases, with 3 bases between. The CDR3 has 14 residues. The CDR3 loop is CASSLASSNQPQHF. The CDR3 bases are TGTGCCAGCAGCTTAGCCAGTAGCAATCAGCCCCAGCATTTT.

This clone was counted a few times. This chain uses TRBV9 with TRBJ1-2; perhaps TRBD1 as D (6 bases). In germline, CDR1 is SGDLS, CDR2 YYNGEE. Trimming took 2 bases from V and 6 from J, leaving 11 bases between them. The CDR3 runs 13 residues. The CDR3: CASSVGGVDGYTF. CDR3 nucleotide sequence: TGTGCCAGCAGCGTTGGGGGCGTGGATGGCTACACCTTC.

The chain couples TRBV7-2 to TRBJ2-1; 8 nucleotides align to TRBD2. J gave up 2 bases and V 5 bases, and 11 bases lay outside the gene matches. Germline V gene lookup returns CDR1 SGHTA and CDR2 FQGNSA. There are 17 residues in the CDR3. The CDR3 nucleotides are TGTGCCAGCAGCCTTCGCCCAATAGCGGGGACCTACAATGAGCAGTTCTTC. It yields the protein CASSLRPIAGTYNEQFF. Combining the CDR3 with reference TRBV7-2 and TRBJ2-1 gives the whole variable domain GAGVSQSPSNKVTEKGKDVELRCDPISGHTALYWYRQSLGQGLEFLIYFQGNSAPDKSGLPSDRFSAERTGGSVSTLTIQRTQQEDSAVYLCASSLRPIAGTYNEQFFGPGTRLTVL.

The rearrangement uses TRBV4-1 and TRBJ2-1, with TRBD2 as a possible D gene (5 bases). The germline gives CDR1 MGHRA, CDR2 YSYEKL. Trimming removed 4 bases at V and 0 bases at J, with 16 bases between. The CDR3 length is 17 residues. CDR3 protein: CASSLWTLESSYNEQFF. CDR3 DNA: TGCGCCAGCAGCCTCTGGACTCTCGAAAGCTCCTACAATGAGCAGTTCTTC.

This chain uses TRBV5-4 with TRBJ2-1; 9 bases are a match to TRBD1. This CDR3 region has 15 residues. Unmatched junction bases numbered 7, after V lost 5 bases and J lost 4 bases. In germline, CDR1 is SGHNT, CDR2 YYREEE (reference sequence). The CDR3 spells CASRGGDRGYNEQFF. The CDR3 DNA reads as TGTGCCAGCAGAGGGGGAGACAGGGGGTACAATGAGCAGTTCTTC.

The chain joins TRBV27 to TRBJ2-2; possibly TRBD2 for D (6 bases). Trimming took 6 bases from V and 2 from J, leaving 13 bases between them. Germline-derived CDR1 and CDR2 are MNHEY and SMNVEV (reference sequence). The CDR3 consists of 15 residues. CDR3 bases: TGTGCCAGCAGGTCCGGGACTCTAAACACCGGGGAGCTGTTTTTT. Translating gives CASRSGTLNTGELFF.

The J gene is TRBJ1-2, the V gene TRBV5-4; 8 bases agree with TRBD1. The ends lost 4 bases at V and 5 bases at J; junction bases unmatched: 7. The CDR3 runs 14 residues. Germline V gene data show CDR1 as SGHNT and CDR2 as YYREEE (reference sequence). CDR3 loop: CASSPDREEYGYTF. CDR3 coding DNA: TGTGCCAGCAGCCCGGACAGGGAGGAATATGGCTACACCTTC. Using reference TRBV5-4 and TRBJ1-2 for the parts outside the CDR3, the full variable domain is ETGVTQSPTHLIKTRGQQVTLRCSSQSGHNTVSWYQQALGQGPQFIFQYYREEENGRGNFPPRFSGLQFPNYSSELNVNALELDDSALYLCASSPDREEYGYTFGSGTRLTVV.

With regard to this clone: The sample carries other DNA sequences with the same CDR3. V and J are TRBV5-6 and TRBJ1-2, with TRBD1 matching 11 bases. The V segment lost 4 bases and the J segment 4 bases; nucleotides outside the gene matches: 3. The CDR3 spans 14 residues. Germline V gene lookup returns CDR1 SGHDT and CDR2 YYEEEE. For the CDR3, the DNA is TGTGCCAGCAGCCTCGGACAGGGGGCCTATGGCTACACCTTC. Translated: CASSLGQGAYGYTF.

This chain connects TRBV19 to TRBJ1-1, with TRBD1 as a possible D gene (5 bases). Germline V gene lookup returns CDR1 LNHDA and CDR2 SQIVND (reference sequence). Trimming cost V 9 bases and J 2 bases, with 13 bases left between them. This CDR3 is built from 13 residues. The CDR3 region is CASLSGANTEAFF. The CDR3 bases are TGTGCCAGCCTCAGTGGGGCAAACACTGAAGCTTTCTTT.

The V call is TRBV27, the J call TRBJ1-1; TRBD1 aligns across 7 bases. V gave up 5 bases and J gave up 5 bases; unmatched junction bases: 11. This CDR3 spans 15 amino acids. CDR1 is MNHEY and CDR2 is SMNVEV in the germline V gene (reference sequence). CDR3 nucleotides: TGTGCCAGCAGTCCCAACTCAGGGGGTTGGACTGAAGCTTTCTTT. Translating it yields CASSPNSGGWTEAFF.

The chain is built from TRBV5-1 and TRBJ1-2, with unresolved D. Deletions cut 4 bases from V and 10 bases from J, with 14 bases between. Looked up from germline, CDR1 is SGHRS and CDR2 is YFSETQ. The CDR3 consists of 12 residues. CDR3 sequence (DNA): TGCGCCAGCAGCGAGGACTCTAAGCACTACACCTTC. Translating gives CASSEDSKHYTF.